These 9 T cell receptor beta chains came from one sample sequenced in a study of T cell responses to AZD1222 COVID-19 vaccine. Profiled with immunoSEQ multiplex PCR; TCRdb holds only in-frame clones, not every one. Of 100,000 to 150,000 clones in the sample, around 92% are singletons; the top ten hold roughly 4.2%. The sample in question was peripheral blood, obtained on day 0 of AZD1222 vaccination. The receptors were sampled from an adult in good health.

This clone was found a few times. The chain combines TRBV30 with TRBJ1-3; a weak D match, TRBD1 (6 bases). The CDR3 is 12 residues long. The germline V gene has CDR1 GTSNPN and CDR2 SVGIG (reference sequence). V was pared by 2 bases and J by 14 bases, with 16 bases between. The CDR3 here is CAWSPDSTTVYF. CDR3 bases: TGTGCCTGGAGTCCGGACAGCACGACCGTATATTTT.

The chain uses TRBV5-5 and TRBJ1-3; D unclear. Germline lookup yields CDR1 SGHKS and CDR2 YYEKEE (reference sequence). The CDR3 is 13 amino acids. The V end was cut by 4 bases, the J end by 3 bases, with 8 bases between. DNA of the CDR3: TGTGCCAGCAGCGTCGGGAGTGGAAACACCATATATTTT. Its protein product is CASSVGSGNTIYF.

V is TRBV5-1 and J is TRBJ2-2; no firm D call. From germline, CDR1 is SGHRS and CDR2 YFSETQ. This CDR3 region has 13 residues. The V and J ends lost 0 bases and 6 bases respectively, with 6 bases between them. The CDR3, as DNA: TGCGCCAGCAGCTTGGTAGATCCCGGGGAGCTGTTTTTT. Protein sequence: CASSLVDPGELFF.

V gene TRBV6-5 combines with J gene TRBJ1-1; 7 bases are a match to TRBD1. The CDR3 contains 12 residues. Germline lookup yields CDR1 MNHEY and CDR2 SVGAGI. V trimming: 3 bases; J trimming: 10 bases; junction bases outside the gene matches: 5. In DNA form, the CDR3 reads TGTGCCAGCAGTTATTCACAGGGGACAGCTTTCTTT. Amino acid sequence: CASSYSQGTAFF.

This chain uses TRBV7-9 with TRBJ2-4; possibly TRBD1 for D (5 bases). Germline V gene sequence: CDR1 SEHNR, CDR2 FQNEAQ (reference sequence). V gave up 0 bases and J gave up 3 bases, with 15 bases separating them. The length of the CDR3 is 17 residues. The DNA of the CDR3 is TGTGCCAGCAGCTTAGCGAGTAAACAAGGGGTCAAAAACATTCAGTACTTC. This sequence encodes CASSLASKQGVKNIQYF.

This clone was observed a single time. The J gene is TRBJ2-7, the V gene TRBV30; 9 nucleotides agree with TRBD2. Germline V gene data show CDR1 as GTSNPN and CDR2 as SVGIG (reference sequence). V dropped 1 base and J dropped 0; count of bases not matched to a gene: 1. There are 14 residues in the CDR3. This CDR3 reads CAWSATSGSYEQYF. The CDR3 coding sequence is TGTGCCTGGAGTGCGACTAGCGGCTCCTACGAGCAGTACTTC.

The chain uses TRBV27 and TRBJ1-5; no reliable D call. CDR1 is MNHEY and CDR2 is SMNVEV in the germline V gene (reference sequence). V lost 2 bases and J lost 1, with 6 bases in between. This CDR3 spans 14 amino acids. The CDR3 loop is CASSLMASNQPQHF. The DNA for the CDR3 is TGTGCCAGCAGTTTAATGGCCAGCAATCAGCCCCAGCATTTT.

This chain connects TRBV30 to TRBJ1-6, with a weak D call TRBD1 (6 bases). V was shortened by 3 bases and J by 6 bases, with 12 bases between the two germline ends. The CDR3 contains 14 residues. The germline V gene has CDR1 GTSNPN and CDR2 SVGIG (reference sequence). The CDR3 DNA reads TGTGCCTGGAGGAGACAGGAGCTTAATTCACCCCTCCACTTT. Its translation is CAWRRQELNSPLHF.

The chain recombines TRBV28 with TRBJ2-2, with 7 bases fitting TRBD2. Unmatched junction bases numbered 9, after V lost 11 bases and J lost 6 bases. The germline V gene has CDR1 MDHEN and CDR2 SYDVKM. The CDR3 extends over 13 amino acids. DNA of the CDR3: TGTGCCTGGGAGGGGACGCAGGCCGGGGAGCTGTTTTTT. This codes for CAWEGTQAGELFF.